These 22 T cell receptor beta chains originate from one sample sequenced in a study of shared clonotypes between healthy human individuals (dated by TCRdb to 2018 to 2020). The method behind the library was the immunoSEQ multiplex PCR assay. TCRdb retrieved this table from immuneACCESS and kept in-frame rearrangements only. Not all clones are present; in checked studies, unresolved V genes account for under half, and no reason is known for the remainder. In all, the sample holds around 690,000 clones, and less than 95% of those were seen once. Of the sample, about 34% falls within the top ten clones. Sequencing input: memory CD8+ T cells from PBMCs. The cell subset or site label, read with the paper, signifies: CD45RO+ cells pooled with CCR7-negative TemRA cells. The source of these receptors is a man between 18 and 29 years old in good health. Some clones in this sample may be carry-over from other donors' samples.

This clone has a single count. V usage is TRBV7-9 and J usage is TRBJ1-2; D unresolved. V gave up 1 base and J gave up 6 bases, with 12 bases separating them. Per germline, CDR1 SEHNR and CDR2 FQNEAQ (reference sequence). This CDR3 has 14 amino acids. The CDR3, as DNA: TGTGCCAGCAGCTTAGGACAAGGCGGCAATGGCTACACCTTC. This codes for CASSLGQGGNGYTF.

CDR3 DNA: TGTGCCACCCTCGGTGGGCAGGGGATGTCGGCCGGGGAGCTGTTTTTT. The encoded protein is CATLGGQGMSAGELFF. The chain carries TRBV19 and TRBJ2-2; a weak D match, TRBD1 (6 bases). Deletions cut 10 bases from V and 6 bases from J, with 24 bases between. The CDR3 is 16 amino acids. CDR1 is LNHDA, CDR2 SQIVND, per germline (reference sequence).

The V call is TRBV28, the J call TRBJ1-2; maybe TRBD1 (5 bases). The CDR3 is 15 amino acids. V was cut by 3 bases and J by 5 bases, with 16 bases left in between. Germline CDR1 and CDR2: MDHEN and SYDVKM. The CDR3 sequence is CASSFLLTERYGYTF. CDR3 bases: TGTGCCAGCAGTTTTTTACTGACAGAACGATATGGCTACACCTTC.

The chain links TRBV2 to TRBJ1-2, with a possible D match to TRBD1 (5 bases). Per germline, CDR1 SNHLY and CDR2 FYNNEI. CDR3 size: 14 residues. V shed 8 bases and J shed 0 bases, with 13 bases lying between them. As DNA, the CDR3 is TGTGCCAGCTCCCCGTCGGGGCCTAACTATGGCTACACCTTC. As protein: CASSPSGPNYGYTF.

A note on this clone: This same CDR3 is encoded by further DNA sequences in the sample. The chain has TRBV27 and TRBJ1-1; TRBD1 aligns across 7 bases. Germline V gene data show CDR1 as MNHEY and CDR2 as SMNVEV (reference sequence). The CDR3 length is 14 residues. Unmatched junction bases numbered 2, after V lost 3 bases and J lost 1 base. The CDR3 DNA reads as TGTGCCAGCAGTTTTCAGGGGGGGAACACTGAAGCTTTCTTT. Its protein product is CASSFQGGNTEAFF.

The chain has TRBV5-1 and TRBJ2-3; D might be TRBD2 (7 bases). V gave up 3 bases and J gave up 1 base, with 15 bases separating them. CDR1 SGHRS and CDR2 YFSETQ come from the germline V gene. The CDR3 loop spans 16 amino acids. The CDR3 DNA reads as TGCGCCAGCAGCTGGGGGCGGGAGATCGGCACAGATACGCAGTATTTT. Amino acid sequence: CASSWGREIGTDTQYF.

This chain uses TRBV6-4 with TRBJ2-7, with 15 bases lining up with TRBD2. V shed 2 bases, J shed 2 bases, and the junction held 10 bases outside the gene matches. The germline CDR1 and CDR2 sequences are MRHNA and SNTAGT. This CDR3 region has 19 residues. In DNA form, the CDR3 reads TGTGCCAGCAGTGACGTGATAGGACTAGCGGGAGGGCCCGCCTACGAGCAGTACTTC. Encoded protein: CASSDVIGLAGGPAYEQYF.

The J gene is TRBJ1-1, the V gene TRBV4-1; D call uncertain. The V gene lost 4 bases and the J gene lost 3 bases, with 12 bases spanning the gap. The CDR3 contains 14 residues. Looked up from germline, CDR1 is MGHRA and CDR2 is YSYEKL. CDR3: CASSPIGEHTEAFF. CDR3 coding DNA: TGCGCCAGCAGCCCCATCGGGGAGCACACTGAAGCTTTCTTT.

The V call is TRBV9, the J call TRBJ2-7; no clear D. This CDR3 has 14 residues. Between the trimmed V and J ends, which lost 2 bases and 5 bases, there was a span of 14 bases. Germline CDR1 reads SGDLS; CDR2 reads YYNGEE. The CDR3, as DNA: TGTGCCAGCAGCGTGAACCAGGTTGGAAACGAGCAGTACTTC. Protein sequence: CASSVNQVGNEQYF.

The chain has TRBV27 and TRBJ2-1; D may be TRBD2 (7 bases). The CDR3 has 17 residues. V was pared by 6 bases and J by 7 bases, with 25 bases between. CDR1 and CDR2 from the germline V gene are MNHEY and SMNVEV (reference sequence). The DNA of the CDR3 is TGTGCCAGCAGCATTACCAGACCGGGGGGCGGTTGGAATGAGCAGTTCTTC. As protein: CASSITRPGGGWNEQFF.

This clone was recorded only once. The chain combines TRBV7-8 with TRBJ2-2; possible D gene TRBD2, 6 bases. Germline CDR1 is SGHVS and CDR2 is FQNEAQ. V lost 0 bases and J lost 5, with 13 bases in between. The CDR3 consists of 16 residues. Here the CDR3 DNA reads TGTGCCAGCAGCTTAGCTAGCAGCGGGCGGACCGGGGAGCTGTTTTTT. This translates into CASSLASSGRTGELFF.

V gene TRBV7-2 combines with J gene TRBJ2-7; 10 positions match TRBD2. CDR1 is SGHTA, CDR2 FQGNSA, per germline. This CDR3 has 17 amino acids. The ends lost 1 base at V and 5 bases at J; junction bases unmatched: 11. CDR3 in amino acids: CASSLGVWSGTSDEQYF. The CDR3 DNA reads TGTGCCAGCAGCTTAGGAGTTTGGTCTGGGACTAGCGACGAGCAGTACTTC.

The rearrangement links TRBV6-4 to TRBJ2-5; D not certain. Deletions cut 0 bases from V and 0 bases from J, with 14 bases between. The germline CDR1 and CDR2 sequences are MRHNA and SNTAGT. This CDR3 region has 17 residues. CDR3 coding DNA: TGTGCCAGCAGTGACTCGATTTGGGCCCGGTACCAAGAGACCCAGTACTTC. Encoded protein: CASSDSIWARYQETQYF.

This clone was seen once. The rearrangement joins TRBV27 to TRBJ1-4; D may be TRBD1 (6 bases). Trimming left V 4 bases short and J 3 bases short, with 12 bases between. The CDR3 is 15 amino acids. Germline V gene lookup returns CDR1 MNHEY and CDR2 SMNVEV (reference sequence). The CDR3 DNA is TGTGCCAGCAGTTCTATAGGGGGGTCTAATGAAAAACTGTTTTTT. Encoded protein: CASSSIGGSNEKLFF. The full variable domain, in which reference TRBV27 and TRBJ1-4 provide the parts outside the CDR3, is EAQVTQNPRYLITVTGKKLTVTCSQNMNHEYMSWYRQDPGLGLRQIYYSMNVEVTDKGDVPEGYKVSRKEKRNFPLILESPSPNQTSLYFCASSSIGGSNEKLFFGSGTQLSVL.

The chain uses TRBV9 and TRBJ1-5; TRBD1 aligns across 7 bases. CDR3 length equals 22 residues. V gave up 1 base and J gave up 0 bases; unmatched junction bases: 22. The germline V gene has CDR1 SGDLS and CDR2 YYNGEE. CDR3 residues: CASSVSPPHGTARWNSNQPQHF. The DNA of the CDR3 is TGTGCCAGCAGCGTATCCCCCCCCCACGGGACAGCCCGGTGGAATAGCAATCAGCCCCAGCATTTT.

Worth noting for this clone: This specimen includes other DNA sequences encoding the same CDR3. The rearrangement uses TRBV11-2 and TRBJ2-1; unclear D gene. V dropped 1 base and J dropped 7 bases, with 2 bases sitting between them. This CDR3 is 11 amino acids long. Germline-derived CDR1 and CDR2 are SGHAT and FQNNGV. The CDR3 is CASSLGNEQFF. In DNA form, the CDR3 reads TGTGCCAGCAGCTTAGGAAATGAGCAGTTCTTC.

The chain recombines TRBV27 with TRBJ2-7; no clear D gene. The CDR3 contains 13 residues. Germline V CDR1 and CDR2: MNHEY, SMNVEV (reference sequence). V was cut by 6 bases and J by 3 bases, with 12 bases left in between. Written as DNA, the CDR3 is TGTGCCAGCAGCGTGGGTTGGGGCTACGAGCAGTACTTC. Protein sequence: CASSVGWGYEQYF.

The V call is TRBV4-2, the J call TRBJ2-2, with 7 bases that match TRBD1. This CDR3 contains 16 residues. Trimming took 3 bases from V and 5 from J; bases not matched to a gene: 9. In germline, CDR1 is LGHNA, CDR2 YNFKEQ. For the CDR3, the DNA is TGTGCCAGCAGCCAGACAGGGTTGCCAAGTACCGGGGAGCTGTTTTTT. Its protein is CASSQTGLPSTGELFF.

This clone was picked up one time. J is TRBJ2-7 and V is TRBV27; D gene uncertain. Trimming stripped 7 bases from V and 1 base from J, with 17 bases between. CDR1 MNHEY and CDR2 SMNVEV come from the germline V gene (reference sequence). There are 15 residues in the CDR3. CDR3 amino acids: CASKPRFSSSYEQYF. CDR3 nucleotide sequence: TGTGCCAGCAAACCCAGATTTTCCTCTTCCTACGAGCAGTACTTC.

This clone showed up just a few times. This specimen includes other DNA sequences encoding the same CDR3. V is TRBV25-1 and J is TRBJ2-1; 10 bases line up with TRBD2. Germline values: CDR1 MGHDK, CDR2 SYGVNS. The V gene end was trimmed by 6 bases and the J gene end by 7 bases; junction bases not matched to a gene: 6. CDR3 length equals 14 residues. CDR3: CASSLAGAWNEQFF. In DNA, the CDR3 is TGTGCCAGCAGCCTAGCGGGAGCCTGGAATGAGCAGTTCTTC.

This sequence joins TRBV28 and TRBJ1-5; D perhaps matches TRBD1 (5 bases). The CDR3 covers 12 residues. The germline V gene has CDR1 MDHEN and CDR2 SYDVKM. V shed 7 bases and J shed 4 bases, with 8 bases lying between them. CDR3 sequence reads: CASTEGNQPQHF. The DNA of the CDR3 is TGTGCCAGCACGGAGGGGAATCAGCCCCAGCATTTT.

For the CDR3, the DNA is TGCAGCGTTGGGGAGGGAGGCTGGGGCTCCTACGAGCAGTACTTC. Translated: CSVGEGGWGSYEQYF. The rearrangement joins TRBV29-1 to TRBJ2-5; 7 bases line up with TRBD2. Near its end, the DNA agrees better with TRBJ2-7, so the J call may be wrong. The CDR3 covers 15 residues. CDR1 is SQVTM and CDR2 is ANQGSEA in the germline V gene.